This T cell receptor beta chain appears in the sequencing data of a study of blood T cell repertoires in COVID-19. Study-wide background: Donors in the United States, Italy and Spain gave samples during acute or convalescent COVID-19.

This CDR3 region has 11 residues. Trimming cost V 6 bases and J 9 bases, with 14 bases left between them. Germline V gene sequence: CDR1 DFQATT, CDR2 SNEGSKA (reference sequence). Per the original methods: Reference gene primer amplification yielded estimated nucleated cell counts. Measured with immunoSEQ multiplex PCR; TCRdb has only the in-frame clones, and not every one. The DNA gave D and trimming, while V, J and clone size come from that table. The sample yields roughly 290,000 clones, about 82% seen once. Sequencing was performed on peripheral blood. The genes are TRBV20-1 and TRBJ2-5; TRBD2 is a possible D gene (6 bases). The TCR originated in a woman in her fifties or sixties with active or convalescent COVID-19. The CDR3 loop is CSAPTGGAQYF. In nucleotides, the CDR3 is TGCAGTGCCCCTACCGGCGGGGCCCAGTACTTC.